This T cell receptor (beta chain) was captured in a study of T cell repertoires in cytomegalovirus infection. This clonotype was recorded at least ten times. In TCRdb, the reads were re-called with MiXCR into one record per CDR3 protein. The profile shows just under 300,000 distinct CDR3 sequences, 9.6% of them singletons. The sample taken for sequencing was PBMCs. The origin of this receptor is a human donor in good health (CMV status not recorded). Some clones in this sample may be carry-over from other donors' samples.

The CDR3 sequence is CASSPPGSASSYEQYF. The CDR3 DNA sequence: TGTGCCAGCAGCCCCCCCGGGTCGGCGAGCTCCTACGAGCAGTACTTC. The gene calls are TRBV7-9 and TRBJ2-7; no clear D. Germline V lookup: CDR1 SEHNR, CDR2 FQNEAQ (reference sequence). The V gene lost 5 bases and the J gene lost 0 bases, with 17 bases spanning the gap. The CDR3 is 16 amino acids.